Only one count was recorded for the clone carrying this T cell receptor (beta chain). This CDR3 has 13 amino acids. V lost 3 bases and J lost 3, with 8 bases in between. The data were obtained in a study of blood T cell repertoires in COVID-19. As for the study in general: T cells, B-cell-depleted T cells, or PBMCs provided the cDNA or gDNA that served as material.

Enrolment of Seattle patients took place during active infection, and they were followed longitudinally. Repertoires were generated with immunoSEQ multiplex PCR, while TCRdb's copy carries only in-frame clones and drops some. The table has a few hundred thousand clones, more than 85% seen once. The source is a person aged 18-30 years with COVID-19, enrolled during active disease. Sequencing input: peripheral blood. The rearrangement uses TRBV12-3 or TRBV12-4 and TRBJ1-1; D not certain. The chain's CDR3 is CASSLSTYTEAFF. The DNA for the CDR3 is TGTGCCAGCAGTTTGTCGACTTACACTGAAGCTTTCTTT.